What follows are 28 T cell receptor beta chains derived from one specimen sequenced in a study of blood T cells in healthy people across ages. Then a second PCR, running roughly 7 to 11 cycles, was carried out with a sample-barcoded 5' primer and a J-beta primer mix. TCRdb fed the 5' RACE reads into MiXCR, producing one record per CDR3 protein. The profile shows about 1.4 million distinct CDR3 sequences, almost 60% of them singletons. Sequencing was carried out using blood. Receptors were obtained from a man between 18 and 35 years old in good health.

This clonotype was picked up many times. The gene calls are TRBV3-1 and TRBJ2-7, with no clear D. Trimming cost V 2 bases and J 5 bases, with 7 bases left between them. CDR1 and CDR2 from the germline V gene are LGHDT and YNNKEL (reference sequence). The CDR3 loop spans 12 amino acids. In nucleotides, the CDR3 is TGTGCCAGCAGCCAATCCCCCCACGAGCAGTACTTC. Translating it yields CASSQSPHEQYF.

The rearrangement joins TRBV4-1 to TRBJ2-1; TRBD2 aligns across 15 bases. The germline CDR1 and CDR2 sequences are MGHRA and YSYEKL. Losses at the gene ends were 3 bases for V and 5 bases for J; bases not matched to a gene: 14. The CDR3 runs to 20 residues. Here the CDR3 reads CASSQIPGLAGGYPDNEQFF. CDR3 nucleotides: TGCGCCAGCAGCCAGATCCCAGGACTAGCGGGAGGGTACCCCGACAATGAGCAGTTCTTC.

The CDR3 sequence: CSARDEFGANVLTF. The CDR3 DNA is TGCAGTGCTAGAGATGAGTTCGGGGCCAACGTCCTGACTTTC. The genes are TRBV20-1 and TRBJ2-6; the D is unclear. The CDR3 spans 14 residues. The V gene's germline CDR1 is DFQATT and CDR2 SNEGSKA (reference sequence). Trimming took off 0 bases at V and 4 bases at J, with 7 bases between the two ends.

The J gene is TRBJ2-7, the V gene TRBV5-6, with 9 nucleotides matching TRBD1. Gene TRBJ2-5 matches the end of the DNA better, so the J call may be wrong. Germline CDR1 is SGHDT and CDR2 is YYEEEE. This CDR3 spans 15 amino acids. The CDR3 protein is CASRGPGQGWETQYF. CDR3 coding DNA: TGTGCCAGCAGGGGGCCGGGACAGGGATGGGAGACCCAGTACTTC.

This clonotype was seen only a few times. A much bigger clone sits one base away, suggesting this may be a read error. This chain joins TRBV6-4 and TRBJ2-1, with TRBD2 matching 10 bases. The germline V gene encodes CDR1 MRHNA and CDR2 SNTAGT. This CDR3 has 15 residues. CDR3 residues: CAGSEIAGGSNEQFF. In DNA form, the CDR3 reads TGTGCCGGCAGTGAGATAGCGGGAGGAAGCAATGAGCAGTTCTTC.

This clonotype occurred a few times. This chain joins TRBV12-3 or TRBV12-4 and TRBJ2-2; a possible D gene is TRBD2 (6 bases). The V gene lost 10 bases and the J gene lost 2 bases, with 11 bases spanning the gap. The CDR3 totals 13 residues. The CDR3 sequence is CATKGTNTGELFF. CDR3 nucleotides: TGTGCCACCAAGGGGACTAACACCGGGGAGCTGTTTTTT.

CDR3 nucleotide sequence: TGCAGTGCTAGATACAGGGGAGAGACCCAGTACTTC. This gives the protein CSARYRGETQYF. The chain combines TRBV20-1 with TRBJ2-5, with 7 bases fitting TRBD1. V was pared by 2 bases and J by 4 bases, with 1 base of the junction left unmatched. This CDR3 region has 12 residues. The germline CDR1 and CDR2 sequences are DFQATT and SNEGSKA (reference sequence).

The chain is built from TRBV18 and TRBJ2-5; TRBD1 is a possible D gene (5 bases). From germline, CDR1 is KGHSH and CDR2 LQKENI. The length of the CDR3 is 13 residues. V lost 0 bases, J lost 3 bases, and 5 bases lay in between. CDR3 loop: CASSPPREETQYF. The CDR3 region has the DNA TGTGCCAGCTCACCACCCAGGGAAGAGACCCAGTACTTC. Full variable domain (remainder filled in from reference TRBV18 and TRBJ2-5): NAGVMQNPRHLVRRRGQEARLRCSPMKGHSHVYWYRQLPEEGLKFMVYLQKENIIDESGMPKERFSAEFPKEGPSILRIQQVVRGDSAAYFCASSPPREETQYFGPGTRLLVL.

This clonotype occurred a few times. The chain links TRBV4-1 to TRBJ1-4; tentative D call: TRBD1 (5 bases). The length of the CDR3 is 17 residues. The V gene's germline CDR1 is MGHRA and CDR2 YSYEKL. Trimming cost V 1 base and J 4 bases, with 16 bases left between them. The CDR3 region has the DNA TGCGCCAGCAGCCAAGGGAGGACAAGGGGAAGTAATGAAAAACTGTTTTTT. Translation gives CASSQGRTRGSNEKLFF.

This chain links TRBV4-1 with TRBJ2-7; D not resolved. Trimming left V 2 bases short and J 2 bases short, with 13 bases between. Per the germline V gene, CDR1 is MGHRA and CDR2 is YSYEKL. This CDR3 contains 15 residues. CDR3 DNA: TGCGCCAGCAGCCAAATAGGGTCCTCGACCTACGAGCAGTACTTC. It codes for CASSQIGSSTYEQYF.

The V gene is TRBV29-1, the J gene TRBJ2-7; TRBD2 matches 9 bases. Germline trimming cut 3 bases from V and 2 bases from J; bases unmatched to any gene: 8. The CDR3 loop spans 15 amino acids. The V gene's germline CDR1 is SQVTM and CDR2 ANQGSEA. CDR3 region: CSVEATSGRTYEQYF. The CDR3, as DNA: TGCAGCGTTGAGGCGACTAGCGGCAGGACCTACGAGCAGTACTTC.

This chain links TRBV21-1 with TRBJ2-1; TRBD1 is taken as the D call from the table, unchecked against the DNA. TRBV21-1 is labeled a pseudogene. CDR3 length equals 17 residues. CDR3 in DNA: TGTGCCAGCAGCAAAGTTAGACCCGGGACAGAACAAGAGACCCAGTTCTTC. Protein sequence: CASSKVRPGTEQETQFF.

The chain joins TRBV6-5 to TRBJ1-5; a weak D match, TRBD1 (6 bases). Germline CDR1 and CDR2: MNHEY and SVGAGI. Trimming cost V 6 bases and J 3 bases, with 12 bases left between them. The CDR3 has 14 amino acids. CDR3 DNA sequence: TGTGCCAGCAGGTCCGGACAGCTCAATCAGCCCCAGCATTTT. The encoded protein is CASRSGQLNQPQHF.

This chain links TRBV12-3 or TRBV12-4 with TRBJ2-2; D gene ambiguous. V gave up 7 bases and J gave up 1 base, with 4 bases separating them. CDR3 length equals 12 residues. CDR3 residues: CASNLNTGELFF. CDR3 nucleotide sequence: TGTGCCAGCAACCTGAACACCGGGGAGCTGTTTTTT.

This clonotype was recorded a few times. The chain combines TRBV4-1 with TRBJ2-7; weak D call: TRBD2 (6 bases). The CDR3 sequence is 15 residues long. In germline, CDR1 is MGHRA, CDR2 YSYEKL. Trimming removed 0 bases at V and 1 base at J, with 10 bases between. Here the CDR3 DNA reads TGCGCCAGCAGCCAAGACGACGGGGGATCCTACGAGCAGTACTTC. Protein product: CASSQDDGGSYEQYF.

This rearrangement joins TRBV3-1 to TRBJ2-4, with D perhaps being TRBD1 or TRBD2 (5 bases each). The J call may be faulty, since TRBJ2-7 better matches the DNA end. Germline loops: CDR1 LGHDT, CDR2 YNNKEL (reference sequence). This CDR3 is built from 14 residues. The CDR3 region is CASSRLRGADEQYF. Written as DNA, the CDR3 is TGTGCCAGCAGCCGGTTGAGAGGGGCGGACGAGCAGTACTTC.

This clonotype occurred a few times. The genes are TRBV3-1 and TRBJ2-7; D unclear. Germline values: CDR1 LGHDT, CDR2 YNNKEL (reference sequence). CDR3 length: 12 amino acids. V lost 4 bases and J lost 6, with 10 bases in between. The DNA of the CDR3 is TGTGCCAGCAGCCCGGATAATTTCGAGCAGTACTTC. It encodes CASSPDNFEQYF.

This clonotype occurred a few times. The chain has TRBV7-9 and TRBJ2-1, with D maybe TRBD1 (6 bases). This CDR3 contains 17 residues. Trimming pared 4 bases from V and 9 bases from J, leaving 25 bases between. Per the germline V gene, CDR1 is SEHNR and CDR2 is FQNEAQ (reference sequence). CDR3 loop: CASSSNRGTLRGGEQFF. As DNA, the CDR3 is TGTGCCAGCAGCTCCAATAGGGGGACGCTAAGGGGCGGTGAGCAGTTCTTC.

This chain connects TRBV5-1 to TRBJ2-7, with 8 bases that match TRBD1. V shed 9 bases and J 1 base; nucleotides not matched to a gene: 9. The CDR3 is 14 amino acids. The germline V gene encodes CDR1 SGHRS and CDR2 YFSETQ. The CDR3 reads CATLTGEESYEQYF. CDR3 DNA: TGCGCCACCTTGACAGGGGAGGAATCCTACGAGCAGTACTTC. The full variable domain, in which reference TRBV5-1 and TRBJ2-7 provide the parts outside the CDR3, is KAGVTQTPRYLIKTRGQQVTLSCSPISGHRSVSWYQQTPGQGLQFLFEYFSETQRNKGNFPGRFSGRQFSNSRSEMNVSTLELGDSALYLCATLTGEESYEQYFGPGTRLTVT.

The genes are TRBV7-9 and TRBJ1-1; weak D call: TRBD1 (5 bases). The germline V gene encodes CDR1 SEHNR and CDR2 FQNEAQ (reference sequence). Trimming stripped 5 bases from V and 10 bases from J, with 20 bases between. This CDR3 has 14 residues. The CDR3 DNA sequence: TGTGCCAGCAGCGTAGGGGCAGAAGGATTTCGAGCTTTCTTT. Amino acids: CASSVGAEGFRAFF.

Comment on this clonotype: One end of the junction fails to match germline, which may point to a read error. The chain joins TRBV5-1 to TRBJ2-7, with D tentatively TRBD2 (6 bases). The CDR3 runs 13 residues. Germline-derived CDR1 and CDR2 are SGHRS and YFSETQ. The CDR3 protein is CASGRTGTYEQYF. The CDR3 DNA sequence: TGTGCTAGTGGTCGTACTGGGACTTACGAGCAGTACTTC.

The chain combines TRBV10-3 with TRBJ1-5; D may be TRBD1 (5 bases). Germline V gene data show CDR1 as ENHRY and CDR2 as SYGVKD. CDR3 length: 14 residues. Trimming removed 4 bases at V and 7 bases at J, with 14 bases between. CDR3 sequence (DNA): TGTGCCATCAGTGGGGGGGTAATCAGCCAGCCCCAGCATTTT. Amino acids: CAISGGVISQPQHF.

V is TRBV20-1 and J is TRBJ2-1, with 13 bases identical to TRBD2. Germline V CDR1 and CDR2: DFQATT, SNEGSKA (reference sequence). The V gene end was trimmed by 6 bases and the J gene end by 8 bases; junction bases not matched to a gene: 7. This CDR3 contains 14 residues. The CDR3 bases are TGCAGTGCCCCACGGACTAGCGGGAGTGATGAGCAGTTCTTC. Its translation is CSAPRTSGSDEQFF.

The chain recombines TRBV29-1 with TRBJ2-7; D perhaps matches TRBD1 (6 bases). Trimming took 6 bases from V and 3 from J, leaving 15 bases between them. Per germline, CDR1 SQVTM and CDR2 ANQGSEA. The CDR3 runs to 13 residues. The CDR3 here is CSVTGTSLYEQYF. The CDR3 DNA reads TGCAGCGTAACCGGGACAAGCCTCTACGAGCAGTACTTC.

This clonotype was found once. The CDR3 nucleotides read TGCAGTGCGGATAAACGGGGGGCCTCCTACGAGCAGTACTTC. It encodes CSADKRGASYEQYF. The rearrangement joins TRBV20-1 to TRBJ2-7, with D possibly matching TRBD2 (7 bases). CDR1 and CDR2 from the germline V gene are DFQATT and SNEGSKA (reference sequence). Trimming took off 6 bases at V and 0 bases at J, with 15 bases between the two ends. This CDR3 region has 14 residues.

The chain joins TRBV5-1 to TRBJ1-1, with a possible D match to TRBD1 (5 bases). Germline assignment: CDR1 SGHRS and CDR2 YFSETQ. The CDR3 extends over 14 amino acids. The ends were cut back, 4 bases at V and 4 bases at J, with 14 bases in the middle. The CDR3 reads CASSGGAGSTEAFF. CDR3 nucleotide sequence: TGCGCCAGCAGCGGGGGTGCGGGGTCCACTGAAGCTTTCTTT.

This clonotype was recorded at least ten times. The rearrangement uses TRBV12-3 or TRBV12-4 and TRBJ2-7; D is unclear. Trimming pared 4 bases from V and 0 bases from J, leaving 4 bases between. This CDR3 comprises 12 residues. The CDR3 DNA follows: TGTGCCAGCAGTTCCCCCTCCTACGAGCAGTACTTC. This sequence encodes CASSSPSYEQYF.

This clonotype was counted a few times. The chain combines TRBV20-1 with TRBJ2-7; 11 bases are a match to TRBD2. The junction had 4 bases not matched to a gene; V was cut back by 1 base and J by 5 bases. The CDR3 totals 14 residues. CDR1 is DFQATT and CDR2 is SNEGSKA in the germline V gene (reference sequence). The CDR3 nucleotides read TGCAGTGCTAGAGGACTAGCGGGGAGCCACGAGCAGTACTTC. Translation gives CSARGLAGSHEQYF.